This TCR beta chain comes out of a study of OX40 agonist ivuxolimab in advanced cancers. The CDR3 extends over 12 amino acids. Germline assignment: CDR1 MDHEN and CDR2 SYDVKM. Clones were sequenced by immunoSEQ multiplex PCR, and TCRdb holds only the in-frame ones, with some missing. The table records about 38,000 clones, around four fifths of them present only once. The chain has TRBV28 and TRBJ2-5; TRBD1 might be the D (5 bases). The J call is doubtful: the DNA matches TRBJ2-7 better. The sequencing here drew on CD4+ or CD8+ T cells sorted from blood, taken in a trial of the OX40 agonist ivuxolimab. The clonotype originates from an adult with an advanced solid tumor such as melanoma, head and neck, liver or kidney cancer. CDR3 sequence reads: CASSLGAYEQYF. CDR3 DNA: TGTGCCAGCAGTTTAGGGGCGTACGAGCAGTACTTC.